This is a list of T cell receptor beta chains from one sample in a study of CD8+ T cells in alopecia areata. Only in-frame clones appear in the TCRdb table, and some are missing; sequencing was by immunoSEQ multiplex PCR. The sample consists of around 140,000 clones, approximately 51% of them appearing once. Source: CD4+ T cells sorted from blood, taken at week 0. These receptors were obtained from a human donor with alopecia areata. Both conserved end residues are part of each CDR3. A D gene is named only where the DNA matches it firmly. Clone size is given for some rows only: seen once, a few or many times, or a class if the clone is expanded.

len	v_gene	abundance	d_gene	j_gene	CDR3aa	CDR3nt
15	TRBV5-6	NA	TRBD2	TRBJ2-2	CASSFLAGHTGELFF	TGTGCCAGCAGCTTCCTAGCGGGTCACACCGGGGAGCTGTTTTTT
13	TRBV29-1	NA	NA	TRBJ2-3	CSVEGGSTDTQYF	TGCAGCGTTGAAGGCGGAAGCACAGATACGCAGTATTTT
15	TRBV18	few	TRBD1	TRBJ1-4	CASSPGQGNNEKLFF	TGTGCCAGCTCACCAGGACAGGGAAATAATGAAAAACTGTTTTTT
13	TRBV30	NA	NA	TRBJ1-2	CAWTTGGPYGYTF	TGTGCCTGGACAACCGGGGGGCCGTATGGCTACACCTTC
17	TRBV7-2	NA	TRBD2	TRBJ2-7	CASSFEAPGTRIHEQYF	TGTGCCAGCAGCTTCGAGGCCCCGGGGACTAGGATCCACGAGCAGTACTTC
15	TRBV7-9	NA	NA	TRBJ2-7	CASSPWVAASYEQYF	TGTGCCAGCAGCCCATGGGTAGCGGCTTCCTACGAGCAGTACTTC
13	TRBV12-5	once	NA	TRBJ1-1	CASGLASNTEAFF	TGTGCTAGTGGTTTGGCCTCGAACACTGAAGCTTTCTTT
11	TRBV30	NA	NA	TRBJ1-2	CAWSVPNGYTF	TGTGCCTGGAGTGTCCCGAATGGCTACACCTTC
12	TRBV27	NA	NA	TRBJ1-5	CASGGALLPQHF	TGTGCCAGCGGGGGGGCCCTTTTGCCCCAGCATTTT
12	TRBV7-2	NA	NA	TRBJ2-3	CASSPSTDTQYF	TGTGCCAGCAGCCCCAGCACAGATACGCAGTATTTT
15	TRBV4-3	NA	TRBD1	TRBJ1-4	CASSPGGGREEKLFF	TGCGCCAGCAGCCCAGGGGGGGGGCGCGAGGAAAAACTGTTTTTT
15	TRBV4-1	few	TRBD1	TRBJ1-4	CASSLPGQSNEKLFF	TGTGCCAGCAGCCTTCCGGGACAGTCGAACGAAAAACTGTTTTTT
11	TRBV5-1	NA	NA	TRBJ2-7	CASTSGYEQYF	TGCGCCAGCACATCTGGCTACGAGCAGTACTTC
11	TRBV6-5	NA	NA	TRBJ1-4	CASRGDEKLFF	TGTGCCAGCAGGGGGGATGAAAAACTGTTTTTT
16	TRBV10-3	NA	NA	TRBJ1-2	CAISETRRGGNYGYTF	TGTGCCATCAGTGAGACGAGGAGGGGAGGGAACTATGGCTACACCTTC
16	TRBV4-3	NA	TRBD2	TRBJ2-5	CASSQDLLAGQETQYF	TGCGCCAGCAGCCAAGATTTACTAGCGGGACAAGAGACCCAGTACTTC
16	TRBV7-3	NA	TRBD1	TRBJ2-1	CASSPMGTGSINEQFF	TGTGCCAGCAGCCCAATGGGGACAGGGTCGATTAATGAGCAGTTCTTC